One and the same sample provided the 24 T cell receptor beta chains below, sequenced in a study of blood T cell repertoires in COVID-19. Clones were read by immunoSEQ multiplex PCR, and TCRdb kept only the in-frame ones, dropping some. Here the sample spans 43,000 or so clones, 70% to 90% being singletons. The sequenced sample consisted of peripheral blood. These receptors were obtained from a man aged 55 to 70 with active COVID-19.

The chain uses TRBV19 and TRBJ2-5; 8 bases fit TRBD2. J gave up 4 bases and V 3 bases, and 7 bases lay outside the gene matches. Looked up from germline, CDR1 is LNHDA and CDR2 is SQIVND (reference sequence). The CDR3 length is 15 residues. The CDR3 reads CASSILAGVRETQYF. Here the CDR3 DNA reads TGTGCCAGTAGTATCCTAGCGGGTGTAAGAGAGACCCAGTACTTC. Combining the CDR3 with reference TRBV19 and TRBJ2-5 gives the whole variable domain DGGITQSPKYLFRKEGQNVTLSCEQNLNHDAMYWYRQDPGQGLRLIYYSQIVNDFQKGDIAEGYSVSREKKESFPLTVTSAQKNPTAFYLCASSILAGVRETQYFGPGTRLLVL.

This chain links TRBV9 with TRBJ2-5; tentatively, D is TRBD1 (8 bases). This CDR3 region has 14 residues. With 4 bases removed from V and 4 bases from J, the gap between germline ends came to 14 bases. Germline CDR1 SGDLS, CDR2 YYNGEE. The CDR3 is CASSPSGQGETQYF. The CDR3 region has the DNA TGTGCCAGCAGCCCTAGCGGACAGGGAGAGACCCAGTACTTC.

The rearrangement uses TRBV7-3 and TRBJ1-4; TRBD1 agrees at 8 bases. The junction had 2 bases not matched to a gene; V was cut back by 0 bases and J by 5 bases. CDR1 is SGHTA, CDR2 FQGTGA, per germline. This CDR3 is built from 15 residues. CDR3 coding DNA: TGTGCCAGCAGCTTAACTGGGACAGGCAATGAAAAACTGTTTTTT. It specifies CASSLTGTGNEKLFF.

V is TRBV5-6 and J is TRBJ2-3; D is unresolved. The germline V and J ends were trimmed by 1 base and 2 bases, with 11 bases remaining between them. Germline V gene sequence: CDR1 SGHDT, CDR2 YYEEEE. The CDR3 sequence is 15 residues long. CDR3 bases: TGTGCCAGCAGCTTGAAGCTTACGAACACAGATACGCAGTATTTT. Protein: CASSLKLTNTDTQYF. Drawing the rest from reference TRBV5-6 and TRBJ2-3, the complete variable domain is DAGVTQSPTHLIKTRGQQVTLRCSPKSGHDTVSWYQQALGQGPQFIFQYYEEEERQRGNFPDRFSGHQFPNYSSELNVNALLLGDSALYLCASSLKLTNTDTQYFGPGTRLTVL.

Worth noting for this clone: Other DNA sequences from this sample encode an identical CDR3 as well. The gene calls are TRBV12-3 or TRBV12-4 and TRBJ2-3; D perhaps matches TRBD2 (6 bases). The CDR3 extends over 12 amino acids. V dropped 2 bases and J dropped 6 bases, with 6 bases sitting between them. The CDR3 nucleotides read TGTGCCAGCAGTTTAAGCGGGGATACGCAGTATTTT. Translating it yields CASSLSGDTQYF.

This clone was recorded once. CDR3 DNA sequence: TGTGCTAGTGGTTTAGCAAGGGCGACAGGCACTGAAGCTTTCTTT. It specifies CASGLARATGTEAFF. This chain joins TRBV12-5 and TRBJ1-1; the D gene is possibly TRBD1 (6 bases). CDR3 size: 15 residues. V lost 3 bases to trimming and J lost 4 bases, with 15 bases between them. In germline, CDR1 is LGHNT, CDR2 FRNRAP.

This chain links TRBV19 with TRBJ1-5, with D perhaps matching TRBD1 (5 bases). This CDR3 is built from 15 residues. Germline V CDR1 and CDR2: LNHDA, SQIVND (reference sequence). Trimming removed 6 bases at V and 1 base at J, with 13 bases between. The CDR3 DNA sequence: TGTGCCAGTAGGCCGGGACTCGAAAGCAATCAGCCCCAGCATTTT. Its translation: CASRPGLESNQPQHF.

This clone occurred a few times. This chain joins TRBV18 and TRBJ1-2, with 7 bases aligning to TRBD1. The CDR3 spans 16 residues. Per germline, CDR1 KGHSH and CDR2 LQKENI. The trim removed 3 bases at V and 0 bases at J, leaving 7 bases unmatched. The CDR3 nucleotides read TGTGCCAGCTCACCGCTACAAGGGACAGCTAACTATGGCTACACCTTC. Its translation: CASSPLQGTANYGYTF. The complete variable domain, with remaining parts taken from reference TRBV18 and TRBJ1-2, reads NAGVMQNPRHLVRRRGQEARLRCSPMKGHSHVYWYRQLPEEGLKFMVYLQKENIIDESGMPKERFSAEFPKEGPSILRIQQVVRGDSAAYFCASSPLQGTANYGYTFGSGTRLTVV.

The chain employs TRBV6-1 and TRBJ2-7; the D gene is possibly TRBD1 (5 bases). CDR1 and CDR2 from the germline V gene are MNHNS and SASEGT. The CDR3 covers 13 residues. V was clipped by 3 bases and J by 3 bases, with 9 bases between them. The DNA for the CDR3 is TGTGCCAGCAGTGACACCCAGGGCTACGAGCAGTACTTC. This sequence encodes CASSDTQGYEQYF.

The chain is built from TRBV28 and TRBJ2-2, with a possible D match to TRBD2 (5 bases). The V gene lost 2 bases and the J gene lost 0 bases, with 13 bases spanning the gap. The CDR3 covers 17 residues. Germline assignment: CDR1 MDHEN and CDR2 SYDVKM. This CDR3 is CASSLPGLLANTGELFF. CDR3 sequence (DNA): TGTGCCAGCAGTTTACCCGGACTGTTAGCGAACACCGGGGAGCTGTTTTTT.

This chain uses TRBV5-1 with TRBJ2-7; 11 bases match TRBD1. Germline V gene lookup returns CDR1 SGHRS and CDR2 YFSETQ. The CDR3 is 18 amino acids. The V and J ends lost 3 bases and 6 bases, in that order; junction bases with no gene match: 17. Here the CDR3 reads CASSSGQGAISLVSEQYF. Written as DNA, the CDR3 is TGCGCCAGCAGCTCCGGACAGGGGGCAATCTCTTTAGTCAGCGAGCAGTACTTC. The full variable domain, in which reference TRBV5-1 and TRBJ2-7 provide the parts outside the CDR3, is KAGVTQTPRYLIKTRGQQVTLSCSPISGHRSVSWYQQTPGQGLQFLFEYFSETQRNKGNFPGRFSGRQFSNSRSEMNVSTLELGDSALYLCASSSGQGAISLVSEQYFGPGTRLTVT.

The rearrangement uses TRBV19 and TRBJ2-5; D is unclear. CDR1 and CDR2 (germline): LNHDA, SQIVND (reference sequence). Trimming took 11 bases from V and 3 from J, leaving 13 bases between them. This CDR3 comprises 12 residues. CDR3 loop: CAQAPPKETQYF. The CDR3 region has the DNA TGTGCCCAGGCCCCCCCGAAAGAGACCCAGTACTTC.

The chain combines TRBV2 with TRBJ2-3, with D possibly TRBD2 on 5 matching bases. The CDR3 consists of 15 residues. Germline values: CDR1 SNHLY, CDR2 FYNNEI. Trimming cost V 8 bases and J 0 bases, with 15 bases left between them. CDR3 sequence reads: CASFGLEGSTDTQYF. DNA for the CDR3: TGTGCCAGCTTTGGGCTCGAGGGAAGCACAGATACGCAGTATTTT.

This clone appeared a few times. V and J are TRBV20-1 and TRBJ2-1, with D unclear. Germline V gene lookup returns CDR1 DFQATT and CDR2 SNEGSKA (reference sequence). This CDR3 has 11 residues. Trimming took 3 bases from V and 6 from J, leaving 6 bases between them. CDR3 sequence: CSASLSNEQFF. DNA of the CDR3: TGCAGTGCTAGCTTGAGCAATGAGCAGTTCTTC.

This clone was counted once. The chain recombines TRBV7-9 with TRBJ2-1; D is unclear. CDR1 and CDR2 from the germline V gene are SEHNR and FQNEAQ (reference sequence). The CDR3 loop spans 11 amino acids. With 3 bases removed from V and 8 bases from J, the gap between germline ends came to 5 bases. CDR3 DNA sequence: TGTGCCAGCAGCTTCGTATATGAGCAGTTCTTC. Translation gives CASSFVYEQFF.

The CDR3 is CASSQVAGAGELFF. The CDR3, as DNA: TGTGCCAGCAGCCAAGTAGCGGGAGCCGGGGAGCTGTTTTTT. The chain carries TRBV4-2 and TRBJ2-2, with 9 bases lining up with TRBD2. Germline trimming cut 1 base from V and 6 bases from J; bases unmatched to any gene: 0. This CDR3 contains 14 residues. Germline CDR1 is LGHNA and CDR2 is YNFKEQ.

This clone was picked up a small number of times. V is TRBV7-2 and J is TRBJ2-5, with 7 bases that match TRBD1. With 1 base clipped from V and 7 bases from J, the junction kept 3 bases outside the gene matches. This CDR3 is built from 13 residues. Germline CDR1 SGHTA, CDR2 FQGNSA. Here the CDR3 reads CASSLGDSRTQYF. The CDR3 region has the DNA TGTGCCAGCAGCTTAGGGGACAGTAGGACCCAGTACTTC.

The gene calls are TRBV7-8 and TRBJ1-6; no reliable D call. Per the germline V gene, CDR1 is SGHVS and CDR2 is FQNEAQ. The CDR3 runs to 14 residues. The V gene lost 1 base and the J gene lost 10 bases, with 11 bases spanning the gap. CDR3 sequence reads: CASSLGPYESPLHF. CDR3 nucleotide sequence: TGTGCCAGCAGCTTAGGCCCTTACGAGTCACCCCTCCACTTT. The full variable domain, completed using reference TRBV7-8 and TRBJ1-6, is GAGVSQSPRYKVAKRGQDVALRCDPISGHVSLFWYQQALGQGPEFLTYFQNEAQLDKSGLPSDRFFAERPEGSVSTLKIQRTQQEDSAVYLCASSLGPYESPLHFGNGTRLTVT.

This clone has more than one count but fewer than ten. The chain has TRBV19 and TRBJ2-1, with 11 bases fitting TRBD2. This CDR3 region has 14 residues. Trimming removed 9 bases from V and 9 bases from J; junction bases left unmatched: 10. The germline V gene encodes CDR1 LNHDA and CDR2 SQIVND (reference sequence). CDR3 residues: CASIAGGDLVEQFF. The CDR3 DNA reads TGTGCCAGCATAGCGGGAGGGGATTTGGTTGAGCAGTTCTTC.

This rearrangement joins TRBV10-2 to TRBJ2-7; no definite D call. Germline V gives CDR1 WSHSY, CDR2 SAAADI. V dropped 2 bases and J dropped 0 bases, with 11 bases sitting between them. The CDR3 consists of 15 residues. The CDR3 nucleotides are TGCGCCAGCAGTGAGACCCAGGCGAGCTCCTACGAGCAGTACTTC. Translating it yields CASSETQASSYEQYF.

The chain employs TRBV6-1 and TRBJ2-2, with D hard to call. V was cut by 2 bases and J by 4 bases, with 5 bases left in between. Germline V gene data show CDR1 as MNHNS and CDR2 as SASEGT. This CDR3 is built from 13 residues. CDR3 sequence reads: CASSESGTGELFF. The CDR3, as DNA: TGTGCCAGCAGTGAATCGGGCACCGGGGAGCTGTTTTTT.

This clone was observed a single time. The chain recombines TRBV7-9 with TRBJ2-2; unclear D gene. The germline V and J ends were trimmed by 1 base and 1 base, with 4 bases remaining between them. Germline CDR1 is SEHNR and CDR2 is FQNEAQ (reference sequence). The CDR3 consists of 14 residues. CDR3 residues: CASSLGGNTGELFF. The CDR3 nucleotides read TGTGCCAGCAGCTTAGGAGGGAACACCGGGGAGCTGTTTTTT.

This clone was seen only a few times. The V gene is TRBV5-1, the J gene TRBJ2-7; 9 bases fit TRBD1. J was trimmed by 0 bases and V by 3 bases; bases with no gene match: 4. CDR1 SGHRS and CDR2 YFSETQ come from the germline V gene. The CDR3 totals 15 residues. CDR3 nucleotide sequence: TGCGCCAGCAGCTCCACAGGGGGCGCCTCCTACGAGCAGTACTTC. This sequence encodes CASSSTGGASYEQYF.

The chain uses TRBV7-2 and TRBJ2-5, with a tentative D call TRBD2 (6 bases). V was shortened by 5 bases and J by 4 bases, with 14 bases between the two germline ends. The CDR3 totals 14 residues. The germline V gene encodes CDR1 SGHTA and CDR2 FQGNSA. The CDR3 region has the DNA TGTGCCAGCAGCGGAGGAGGGGCCTCAGAGACCCAGTACTTC. This gives the protein CASSGGGASETQYF.